Listed here are 14 T cell receptor beta chains from one sample, sequenced in a study of T cells in Graves' hyperthyroidism and ophthalmopathy. Amplified TCR beta CDR3 regions derived from RNA transcripts. When the TCR CDR3 underwent first-round RT-PCR, the HTBI primer set was used. TCRdb re-analysed the multiplex PCR reads in MiXCR, keeping a single row per CDR3 protein. The repertoire holds some 300,000 distinct CDR3 sequences, with about 14% as singletons. The sample comprised blood. All receptors derive from a woman in her twenties or thirties with Graves' hyperthyroidism that later progressed to Graves' ophthalmopathy.

This clonotype was recorded many times. CDR3 DNA: TGTGCCAGCAGCTTAGTGAGGACAGCTGAAGCTTTCTTT. Its translation is CASSLVRTAEAFF. The rearrangement uses TRBV7-2 and TRBJ1-1, with D perhaps TRBD1 (6 bases). The germline V gene has CDR1 SGHTA and CDR2 FQGNSA. The CDR3 is 13 residues long. V was shortened by 1 base and J by 6 bases, with 9 bases between the two germline ends.

This clonotype was seen ten or more times. The V gene is TRBV28, the J gene TRBJ2-5; 7 bases agree with TRBD2. V was clipped by 3 bases and J by 2 bases; unmatched bases: 6. CDR3 length: 15 residues. The V gene's germline CDR1 is MDHEN and CDR2 SYDVKM. CDR3 protein: CASSFLLAVQETQYF. The DNA for the CDR3 is TGTGCCAGCAGTTTCCTGCTAGCGGTACAAGAGACCCAGTACTTC.

Only a few counts were recorded for this clonotype. The rearrangement links TRBV6-1 to TRBJ1-3; no definite D call. CDR1 and CDR2 from the germline V gene are MNHNS and SASEGT. CDR3 length equals 16 residues. V was trimmed by 0 bases and J by 0 bases, leaving 9 bases between them. The CDR3 bases are TGTGCCAGCAGTGAAGCAGAGGGAAACTCTGGAAACACCATATATTTT. This codes for CASSEAEGNSGNTIYF.

The chain is built from TRBV7-9 and TRBJ2-1; D remains ambiguous. Trimming took 0 bases from V and 7 from J, leaving 10 bases between them. The CDR3 totals 14 residues. Germline loops: CDR1 SEHNR, CDR2 FQNEAQ (reference sequence). The CDR3 coding sequence is TGTGCCAGCAGCTTAGCGAACGGTCGGAATGAGCAGTTCTTC. Translating gives CASSLANGRNEQFF. The full variable domain, with the rest looked up from reference TRBV7-9 and TRBJ2-1, is DTGVSQNPRHKITKRGQNVTFRCDPISEHNRLYWYRQTLGQGPEFLTYFQNEAQLEKSRLLSDRFSAERPKGSFSTLEIQRTEQGDSAMYLCASSLANGRNEQFFGPGTRLTVL.

This clonotype was seen ten or more times. The rearrangement links TRBV18 to TRBJ1-1; 7 bases are a match to TRBD1. This CDR3 has 14 residues. Germline V gene data show CDR1 as KGHSH and CDR2 as LQKENI. V lost 4 bases, J lost 0 bases, and 2 bases stayed unmatched. CDR3 sequence reads: CASSQGQLNTEAFF. The CDR3, as DNA: TGTGCCAGCTCACAGGGACAGTTGAACACTGAAGCTTTCTTT.

This clonotype was detected many times. CDR3 sequence: CASSLGPTRETQYF. The CDR3 region has the DNA TGCGCCAGCAGCTTGGGACCGACGAGGGAGACCCAGTACTTC. V and J are TRBV5-1 and TRBJ2-5; D is unclear. The germline gives CDR1 SGHRS, CDR2 YFSETQ. The CDR3 consists of 14 residues. V lost 0 bases and J 5 bases, leaving 11 bases between the germline ends.

This clonotype was counted ten times or more. CDR3 sequence (DNA): TGTGCCAGCACCCTGGGTAGCCCGGATACGCAGTATTTT. Translating gives CASTLGSPDTQYF. The chain carries TRBV12-3 or TRBV12-4 and TRBJ2-3; D uncertain. V dropped 7 bases and J dropped 6 bases, with 14 bases sitting between them. The CDR3 has 13 amino acids.

The rearrangement links TRBV7-3 to TRBJ2-1; no definite D call. CDR3 length: 14 amino acids. Trimming stripped 3 bases from V and 8 bases from J, with 14 bases between. Germline assignment: CDR1 SGHTA and CDR2 FQGTGA. CDR3 region: CASSFSLASDEQFF. DNA of the CDR3: TGTGCCAGCAGCTTCTCCTTGGCTTCGGATGAGCAGTTCTTC.

This clonotype was counted ten times or more. J is TRBJ2-5 and V is TRBV7-2; D gene unclear. Trimming cost V 5 bases and J 5 bases, with 9 bases left between them. In germline, CDR1 is SGHTA, CDR2 FQGNSA. This CDR3 has 12 amino acids. The CDR3 protein is CASSPSWETQYF. The DNA of the CDR3 is TGTGCCAGCAGCCCCTCGTGGGAGACCCAGTACTTC.

This clonotype was picked up many times. The genes are TRBV20-1 and TRBJ2-7; 8 bases align to TRBD2. The V segment lost 5 bases and the J segment 1 base; nucleotides outside the gene matches: 4. This CDR3 is 13 amino acids long. Germline loops: CDR1 DFQATT, CDR2 SNEGSKA (reference sequence). Written as DNA, the CDR3 is TGCAGTGCTCTAAGCGGGAGTTCCTACGAGCAGTACTTC. This gives the protein CSALSGSSYEQYF.

This clonotype was detected many times. The rearrangement links TRBV13 to TRBJ2-1, with 7 bases identical to TRBD2. The CDR3 loop spans 15 amino acids. Per germline, CDR1 PRHDT and CDR2 FYEKMQ (reference sequence). Losses at the gene ends were 3 bases for V and 7 bases for J; bases not matched to a gene: 9. CDR3 in amino acids: CASSFGGSRRNEQFF. The CDR3 DNA reads TGTGCCAGCAGCTTCGGGGGGAGTAGGAGGAATGAGCAGTTCTTC. Combining the CDR3 with reference TRBV13 and TRBJ2-1 gives the whole variable domain AAGVIQSPRHLIKEKRETATLKCYPIPRHDTVYWYQQGPGQDPQFLISFYEKMQSDKGSIPDRFSAQQFSDYHSELNMSSLELGDSALYFCASSFGGSRRNEQFFGPGTRLTVL.

This clonotype showed up many times. The gene calls are TRBV6-2 or TRBV6-3 and TRBJ2-7, with D possibly matching TRBD1 (5 bases). The CDR3 sequence is 13 residues long. CDR1 and CDR2 from the germline V gene are MNHEY and SVGEGT. V shed 2 bases and J shed 5 bases, with 10 bases lying between them. CDR3 sequence: CASSYGHYNEQYF. CDR3 DNA sequence: TGTGCCAGCAGTTACGGACACTATAACGAGCAGTACTTC.

This clonotype was seen a few times. The J gene is TRBJ2-5, the V gene TRBV2; the D call may be TRBD1 or TRBD2 (5 bases each). Trimming removed 6 bases at V and 4 bases at J, with 12 bases between. The CDR3 runs to 13 residues. From germline, CDR1 is SNHLY and CDR2 FYNNEI. The chain's CDR3 is CASSARDGETQYF. Written as DNA, the CDR3 is TGTGCCAGCAGCGCCCGGGACGGAGAGACCCAGTACTTC.

This clonotype has a count of ten or more. The chain joins TRBV6-1 to TRBJ1-5, with D hard to call. V was pared by 4 bases and J by 0 bases, with 10 bases between. Germline V lookup: CDR1 MNHNS, CDR2 SASEGT. CDR3 size: 15 residues. In DNA form, the CDR3 reads TGTGCCAGCAGTGGGGGTCATGGTAGCAATCAGCCCCAGCATTTT. Translation gives CASSGGHGSNQPQHF.